Below are 11 T cell receptor beta chains sequenced from a single sample in a study of blood T cell repertoires in COVID-19. Assay used: immunoSEQ multiplex PCR; TCRdb lists only in-frame clones, some missing. This table has about 180,000 clones, approximately 85% appearing once. Source material: peripheral blood. Receptor source: a man aged 60 to 69 with acute or convalescent COVID-19.

The V and J genes are TRBV19 and TRBJ1-1, with D perhaps matching TRBD1 (5 bases). This CDR3 is built from 15 residues. Trimming pared 7 bases from V and 1 base from J, leaving 16 bases between. CDR1 LNHDA and CDR2 SQIVND come from the germline V gene (reference sequence). In DNA form, the CDR3 reads TGTGCCAGTAATACAGGCCCTCTGAGGAACACTGAAGCTTTCTTT. This translates into CASNTGPLRNTEAFF.

V is TRBV6-5 and J is TRBJ2-7, with 9 bases aligning to TRBD1. Looked up from germline, CDR1 is MNHEY and CDR2 is SVGAGI. J gave up 0 bases and V 6 bases, and 6 bases lay outside the gene matches. The CDR3 loop spans 15 amino acids. The CDR3 DNA sequence: TGTGCCAGCAGCTGGACAGGGGAGAGCTCCTACGAGCAGTACTTC. It specifies CASSWTGESSYEQYF.

The chain employs TRBV7-2 and TRBJ2-3, with D unclear. There are 14 residues in the CDR3. Trimming removed 1 base from V and 0 bases from J, with 5 bases in between. Germline CDR1 SGHTA, CDR2 FQGNSA. Written as DNA, the CDR3 is TGTGCCAGCAGCTTAGGTAGCAGCACAGATACGCAGTATTTT. Protein sequence: CASSLGSSTDTQYF.

The chain couples TRBV27 to TRBJ2-1, with D possibly being TRBD2 (6 bases). The CDR3 is made up of 16 amino acids. The V end was cut by 10 bases, the J end by 1 base, with 20 bases between. Germline V gene sequence: CDR1 MNHEY, CDR2 SMNVEV (reference sequence). CDR3 sequence: CATAEGRRESYNEQFF. DNA of the CDR3: TGTGCCACCGCGGAGGGGAGGCGTGAGTCCTACAATGAGCAGTTCTTC.

V usage is TRBV5-1 and J usage is TRBJ2-2; the match to TRBD2 covers 11 bases. The CDR3 extends over 16 amino acids. CDR1 and CDR2 from the germline V gene are SGHRS and YFSETQ. J was trimmed by 4 bases and V by 3 bases; bases with no gene match: 5. CDR3 in DNA: TGCGCCAGCAGCTGGGTAGCGGGAGGGTCCACCGGGGAGCTGTTTTTT. Its translation: CASSWVAGGSTGELFF. The full variable domain, in which reference TRBV5-1 and TRBJ2-2 provide the parts outside the CDR3, is KAGVTQTPRYLIKTRGQQVTLSCSPISGHRSVSWYQQTPGQGLQFLFEYFSETQRNKGNFPGRFSGRQFSNSRSEMNVSTLELGDSALYLCASSWVAGGSTGELFFGEGSRLTVL.

V is TRBV2 and J is TRBJ2-2; D possibly corresponds to TRBD2 (5 bases). The germline V and J ends were trimmed by 8 bases and 4 bases, with 14 bases remaining between them. Germline V gives CDR1 SNHLY, CDR2 FYNNEI. The CDR3 consists of 14 residues. This chain's CDR3 is CASQKAGTTGELFF. The CDR3 nucleotides read TGTGCCAGCCAGAAGGCGGGTACCACCGGGGAGCTGTTTTTT.

This clone was seen only once. V usage is TRBV3-1 (or the pseudogene TRBV3-2) and J usage is TRBJ2-1, with 10 bases matching TRBD1. The CDR3 is 15 amino acids. Germline lookup yields CDR1 LGHDT and CDR2 YNNKEL (reference sequence). V trimming: 4 bases; J trimming: 7 bases; junction bases outside the gene matches: 7. The DNA for the CDR3 is TGTGCCAGCAGCCCCGACAGGGGGCGGTATAATGAGCAGTTCTTC. Residues: CASSPDRGRYNEQFF.

The V call is TRBV5-6, the J call TRBJ2-3; D ambiguous. The CDR3 has 16 amino acids. Germline loops: CDR1 SGHDT, CDR2 YYEEEE. V lost 7 bases and J 0 bases, leaving 18 bases between the germline ends. In nucleotides, the CDR3 is TGTGCCAGCCGCCGCCGCTCGGTCCATAGCACAGATACGCAGTATTTT. This codes for CASRRRSVHSTDTQYF.

The V and J genes are TRBV5-4 and TRBJ2-2, with 10 bases fitting TRBD2. V was pared by 4 bases and J by 5 bases, with 5 bases of the junction left unmatched. The CDR3 has 15 residues. Germline CDR1 is SGHNT and CDR2 is YYREEE (reference sequence). The CDR3 here is CASSPSGRETGELFF. CDR3 nucleotide sequence: TGTGCCAGCAGCCCCAGCGGGAGGGAAACCGGGGAGCTGTTTTTT.

This clone is a singleton in its sample. The chain is built from TRBV28 and TRBJ1-2, with a weak D call TRBD1 (6 bases). CDR3 length: 14 amino acids. Trimming cost V 3 bases and J 2 bases, with 10 bases left between them. Germline CDR1 MDHEN, CDR2 SYDVKM. The CDR3 region is CASSFQGLNYGYTF. The CDR3 DNA follows: TGTGCCAGCAGTTTTCAGGGGTTGAACTATGGCTACACCTTC.

J is TRBJ1-2 and V is TRBV5-1, with 9 bases fitting TRBD1. The J segment lost 0 bases and the V segment lost 3 bases, leaving 6 bases of the junction unmatched. The CDR3 length is 16 residues. The germline V gene encodes CDR1 SGHRS and CDR2 YFSETQ. CDR3 amino acids: CASSWGTGQANYGYTF. The CDR3 DNA reads TGCGCCAGCAGCTGGGGGACAGGGCAAGCTAACTATGGCTACACCTTC.